These T cell receptor beta chains were read from a single sample in a study of vaccination and CD4 T cells after COVID-19. Their antigens are not known. TCRdb fed the PCR reads into MiXCR, producing one record per CDR3 protein. Here the sample spans about 24,000 distinct CDR3 sequences, about 42% being singletons. Sequencing was performed on CD4+ T cells from blood, cultured in vitro, taken about 7 months after SARS-CoV-2 vaccination. The receptors originated from a human donor who had recovered from COVID-19. Each CDR3 is given with its conserved first and last residue. D genes are given only for firm matches. Part of the rows lack a size; the others show once, few, many or a class for expanded clones.

DNA | CDR3 | D | size | J | V
TGCAGCTGCCTCGATTGGAAGAACACTGAAGCTTTCTTT | CSCLDWKNTEAFF | . | once | TRBJ1-1 | TRBV29-1
TGTGCCAGCCGCTCTAGAGGGTTACAGCCCCAGCATTTT | CASRSRGLQPQHF | . | few | TRBJ1-5 | TRBV6-1
TGTGCCAGCAGCGGCCCGGGGTGGGATGGCTACACCTTC | CASSGPGWDGYTF | . | few | TRBJ1-2 | TRBV7-9
TGCAGTGCTAGTGCGCCTGAGGGACAGGGCTTGACTTCTGAAGCTTTCTTT | CSASAPEGQGLTSEAFF | TRBD1 | few | TRBJ1-1 | TRBV20-1
TGTGCCAGCAGTCTGTTTGGGGGGCGGGAGAAACCCTACGAGCAGTACTTC | CASSLFGGREKPYEQYF | . | . | TRBJ2-7 | TRBV27
TGCAGTGCCCCCTGGACTAGCGGGGGGCCAGGTACGCAGTATTTT | CSAPWTSGGPGTQYF | TRBD2 | . | TRBJ2-3 | TRBV20-1
TGTGCCAGCAGCTTAGCGCTGACAACAGATACGCAGTATTTT | CASSLALTTDTQYF | . | once | TRBJ2-3 | TRBV7-6
TGTGCCAGCAGCTTACGTGATGGGACAGGGAGTTATGGCTACACCTTC | CASSLRDGTGSYGYTF | TRBD1 | few | TRBJ1-2 | TRBV7-9
TGTGCCAGCAGCTTGGGTGCAGGGGCCAATCAGCCCCAGCATTTT | CASSLGAGANQPQHF | . | . | TRBJ1-5 | TRBV5-8
TGTGCCAGCAGTTACCCGGGACAGAGGGGCGCCGGGGAGCTGTTTTTT | CASSYPGQRGAGELFF | TRBD1 | . | TRBJ2-2 | TRBV6-5
TGCAGTGCTAGTGGCAGGGGGCTCCTCGAGGGGAACACTGAAGCTTTCTTT | CSASGRGLLEGNTEAFF | TRBD1 | few | TRBJ1-1 | TRBV20-1
TGTGCCAGCAGCTTAGTTCGTCCTGAGCAGTTCTTC | CASSLVRPEQFF | . | . | TRBJ2-1 | TRBV7-9
TGTGCCGGAAAGCTGGGACCCGATTACAATGAGCAGTTCTTC | CAGKLGPDYNEQFF | . | . | TRBJ2-1 | TRBV6-2/TRBV6-3
TGCAGTGCTAGGGGATTAAGGGCCCCCGAGCAGTACTTC | CSARGLRAPEQYF | . | medium-sized | TRBJ2-7 | TRBV20-1
TGCAGTGCCCCGCTAGCGGGGAGCACAGATACGCAGTATTTT | CSAPLAGSTDTQYF | TRBD2 | few | TRBJ2-3 | TRBV20-1
TGCAGTGCTCGACTAGCGGGAAACTACGAGCAGTACTTC | CSARLAGNYEQYF | TRBD2 | few | TRBJ2-7 | TRBV20-1
TGCAGTGCGGAAGGGACAGGGGACTTCGACGAGCAGTACTTC | CSAEGTGDFDEQYF | TRBD1 | . | TRBJ2-7 | TRBV20-1
TGTGCCAGCAGTTATGGGTGGGGCTACCCTGGTTGCGAGCAGTACTTC | CASSYGWGYPGCEQYF | . | . | TRBJ2-7 | TRBV6-9
TGTGCCAGCAGCGGGTTTACGGATACGCAGTATTTT | CASSGFTDTQYF | . | few | TRBJ2-3 | TRBV7-2
TGTGCCAGCAGTGAATCTGGGACAGGGGGCGAGCCCCAGCATTTT | CASSESGTGGEPQHF | TRBD1 | few | TRBJ1-5 | TRBV25-1
TGTGCCAGCAGCTCCAGGAACTCTGGGGCCAACGTCCTGACTTTC | CASSSRNSGANVLTF | . | few | TRBJ2-6 | TRBV7-6
TGTGCCAGCAGCTTAGTCGCTCAAGAGACCCAGTACTTC | CASSLVAQETQYF | . | few | TRBJ2-5 | TRBV7-9
TGTGCCAGCAGCTTACGGAGACTAGCGGGAGATACGCAGTATTTT | CASSLRRLAGDTQYF | TRBD2 | . | TRBJ2-3 | TRBV7-2
TGTGCCAGCAGGCTATACCAGGGGAACTATGGCTACACCTTC | CASRLYQGNYGYTF | . | . | TRBJ1-2 | TRBV28
TGTGCCAGCAGTTTAAGGACAGTCCAGCCCCAGCATTTT | CASSLRTVQPQHF | . | few | TRBJ1-5 | TRBV28
TGCAGTGCTAGACGGGGAAACGAGCAGTACTTC | CSARRGNEQYF | . | . | TRBJ2-7 | TRBV20-1
TGCAGTGCTAGAGCGGACAGGGGACCCACAGATACGCAGTATTTT | CSARADRGPTDTQYF | TRBD1 | . | TRBJ2-3 | TRBV20-1
TGTGCCAGCCGAAACCGCGGGACAACCGACACAGATACGCAGTATTTT | CASRNRGTTDTDTQYF | . | . | TRBJ2-3 | TRBV6-1
TGCAGTGCGGCCGCTCCCCCAGATACGCAGTATTTT | CSAAAPPDTQYF | . | . | TRBJ2-3 | TRBV20-1
TGCAGCGCCACAGGCCGGGGACTAGCGGGAGGGCCGCCCAGCCGGGAGCTGTTTTTT | CSATGRGLAGGPPSRELFF | TRBD2 | . | TRBJ2-2 | TRBV20-1
TGCGCCAGCAGTCAATGGGCCCTGGAGAGCTCCTATAATTCACCCCTCCACTTT | CASSQWALESSYNSPLHF | . | . | TRBJ1-6 | TRBV23-1
TGTGCCAGCAGCTTAGCCGGGACAGGGGGCTACGAGCAGTACTTC | CASSLAGTGGYEQYF | TRBD1 | . | TRBJ2-7 | TRBV7-2
TGCAGTGCTAGGGGGAGGACGGAGAATTACGGGGAGCAGTACTTC | CSARGRTENYGEQYF | . | large | TRBJ2-7 | TRBV20-1
TGCAGTGCTAGTCGCGCAGAGACCCAGTACTTC | CSASRAETQYF | . | . | TRBJ2-5 | TRBV20-1
TGTGCCAGCAGTGAAGTGCAGGGGGCGCCTTTTGGCTACACCTTC | CASSEVQGAPFGYTF | TRBD1 | . | TRBJ1-2 | TRBV6-1
TGTGCCAGCAGTCCACTAGGGCTAGCGGGAGGGAGGGGTTACGAGCAGTACTTC | CASSPLGLAGGRGYEQYF | TRBD2 | . | TRBJ2-7 | TRBV27
TGTGCCAGCAGTTTCGGACTAGCGGGAGGGTATGAGCAGTTCTTC | CASSFGLAGGYEQFF | TRBD2 | once | TRBJ2-1 | TRBV28
TGTGCCATCAGCGGGACTCAGGAACACAATGAGCAGTTCTTC | CAISGTQEHNEQFF | . | . | TRBJ2-1 | TRBV10-3
TGTGCCAGCCAAGCAGGGGGTTCAGGACAGCCCCAGCATTTT | CASQAGGSGQPQHF | TRBD1 | . | TRBJ1-5 | TRBV2
TGCGCCAGCAGCTTTGGAGGGTCTGCGGAGACCCAGTACTTC | CASSFGGSAETQYF | . | . | TRBJ2-5 | TRBV5-1
TGTGCCAGCAGCGAGACAGCTACGGGGACCGGGGAGCTGTTTTTT | CASSETATGTGELFF | . | . | TRBJ2-2 | TRBV7-3
TGTGCCAGCAGTCACGGGACAGGGAGATACAATGAGCAGTTCTTC | CASSHGTGRYNEQFF | TRBD1 | few | TRBJ2-1 | TRBV6-1
TGTGCCAGCAGCCAGGGACAGGCGCTGAACAATGAGCAGTTCTTC | CASSQGQALNNEQFF | TRBD1 | . | TRBJ2-1 | TRBV7-6
TGTGCCAGCAGGAGGATATTACAGGAGGTTGGCTACACCTTC | CASRRILQEVGYTF | . | . | TRBJ1-2 | TRBV28
TGTGCCAGTAGTCCCCTCGGGGACAGGGGTACCTACGAGCAGTACTTC | CASSPLGDRGTYEQYF | TRBD1 | few | TRBJ2-7 | TRBV19
TGTGCCAGCAGTTTCGGTTTAGGGGGCGAAGAGACCCAGTACTTC | CASSFGLGGEETQYF | TRBD1 | . | TRBJ2-5 | TRBV28
TGCAGTGCTTCTATTATACAGGGAGCAGAGACCCAGTACTTC | CSASIIQGAETQYF | . | once | TRBJ2-5 | TRBV20-1
TGTGCCAGCAGCTTAACAGGGGGCACTGAAGCTTTCTTT | CASSLTGGTEAFF | TRBD1 | medium-sized | TRBJ1-1 | TRBV7-8
TGCAGTGCCAAACTGGTTTCGGGGGCGGTCCTCCGTGGGGCCCGCACAGATACGCAGTATTTT | CSAKLVSGAVLRGARTDTQYF | . | . | TRBJ2-3 | TRBV20-1